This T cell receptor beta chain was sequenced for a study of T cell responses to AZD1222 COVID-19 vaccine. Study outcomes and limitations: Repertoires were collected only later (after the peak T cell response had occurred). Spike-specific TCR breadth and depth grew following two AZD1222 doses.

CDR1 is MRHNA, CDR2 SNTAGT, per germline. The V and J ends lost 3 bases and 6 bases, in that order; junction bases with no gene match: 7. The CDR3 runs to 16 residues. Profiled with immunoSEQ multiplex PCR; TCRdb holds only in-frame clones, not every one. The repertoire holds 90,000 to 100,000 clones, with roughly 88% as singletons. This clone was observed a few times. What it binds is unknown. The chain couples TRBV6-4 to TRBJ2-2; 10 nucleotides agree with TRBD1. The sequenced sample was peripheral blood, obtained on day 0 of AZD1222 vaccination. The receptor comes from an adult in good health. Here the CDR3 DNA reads TGTGCCAGCAGTGATTCGGGGACAGGGGATCCCGGGGAGCTGTTTTTT. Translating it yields CASSDSGTGDPGELFF.